The sequence of this TCR beta chain was determined in a study of spatial heterogeneity in lung cancer. Study findings and constraints: The study found that expanded intratumoral alpha and beta TCR counts tracked tumor mutation counts. The study estimated 6% to 9% alpha and over 12% beta chain coverage of tumor T cells.

For this clonotype: Its target is unknown. Within a library made for alpha chains, this beta chain is off target, and its count is uninformative.

TCRdb independently ran MiXCR on the 5' RACE reads; one entry per CDR3 protein. The sample holds about 9,800 distinct CDR3 sequences, about 54% seen once. The time point denotes: sample taken at primary tumor resection. The donors, roughly 70 patients with untreated early-stage non-small cell lung cancer, provided the samples. Tumor, nontumor lung or frozen PBMC supplied whole RNA, sequenced without sorting. Losses at the gene ends were 8 bases for V and 6 bases for J; bases not matched to a gene: 5. Germline CDR1 SGHDT, CDR2 YYEEEE. This CDR3 has 13 residues. This clonotype originated in a female donor with early-stage non-small cell lung cancer. The chain couples TRBV5-6 to TRBJ2-1, with 10 bases that match TRBD2. The sequences come from lung tumor tissue, collected at surgery. The CDR3 sequence is CASTSGAPNEQFF. DNA of the CDR3: TGTGCCAGTACTAGCGGGGCGCCCAATGAGCAGTTCTTC.